These 20 T cell receptor beta chains came from one sample sequenced in a study of CD8 T cells in Susac syndrome. Random hexamers were used to reverse transcribe the RNA input (about 0.5 to 1 ug). MiXCR, applied by TCRdb to the immunoSEQ multiplex PCR reads, yields one record per CDR3 protein. The sample records fewer than 200,000 distinct CDR3 sequences, roughly 95% being singletons. Source material: CD4+ T cells from PBMCs. The receptors come from a human donor in good health.

This rearrangement joins TRBV30 to TRBJ2-5; perhaps TRBD1 as D (6 bases). Trimming removed 5 bases from V and 5 bases from J, with 15 bases in between. CDR1 is GTSNPN, CDR2 SVGIG, per germline (reference sequence). This CDR3 is 13 amino acids long. The CDR3 coding sequence is TGTGCCTGGTCACAGGGATATCGGGAGACCCAGTACTTC. It specifies CAWSQGYRETQYF.

The chain couples TRBV7-6 to TRBJ2-7, with TRBD2 as a possible D gene (6 bases). This CDR3 contains 15 residues. Germline CDR1 reads SGHVS; CDR2 reads FNYEAQ. V dropped 5 bases and J dropped 0 bases, with 14 bases sitting between them. CDR3 residues: CASSPLEGSSYEQYF. The DNA for the CDR3 is TGTGCCAGCAGCCCCTTGGAGGGTTCCTCCTACGAGCAGTACTTC.

The chain joins TRBV3-1 to TRBJ1-5; D unresolved. V was shortened by 0 bases and J by 1 base, with 7 bases between the two germline ends. Germline CDR1 reads LGHDT; CDR2 reads YNNKEL (reference sequence). This CDR3 spans 15 amino acids. The CDR3 loop reads CASSQEIGSNQPQHF. In DNA form, the CDR3 reads TGTGCCAGCAGCCAAGAGATAGGGAGCAATCAGCCCCAGCATTTT.

The chain couples TRBV9 to TRBJ2-1; 8 bases map to TRBD1. V trimming: 4 bases; J trimming: 2 bases; junction bases outside the gene matches: 5. The CDR3 sequence is 15 residues long. Germline V gene lookup returns CDR1 SGDLS and CDR2 YYNGEE. DNA of the CDR3: TGTGCCAGCAGCAAGACAGGGGTGCCCTACAATGAGCAGTTCTTC. Encoded protein: CASSKTGVPYNEQFF.

The chain links TRBV19 to TRBJ2-3; TRBD2 agrees at 7 bases. From germline, CDR1 is LNHDA and CDR2 SQIVND (reference sequence). V shed 5 bases and J 1 base; nucleotides not matched to a gene: 6. The CDR3 loop spans 15 amino acids. The CDR3 DNA reads TGTGCCAGTAGTCCCACTAGCGTTGGCACAGATACGCAGTATTTT. It is translated as CASSPTSVGTDTQYF. The entire variable domain, with the rest obtained from reference TRBV19 and TRBJ2-3, is as follows: DGGITQSPKYLFRKEGQNVTLSCEQNLNHDAMYWYRQDPGQGLRLIYYSQIVNDFQKGDIAEGYSVSREKKESFPLTVTSAQKNPTAFYLCASSPTSVGTDTQYFGPGTRLTVL.

This clonotype appeared once. The chain employs TRBV27 and TRBJ2-1, with 10 bases that match TRBD2. V dropped 7 bases and J dropped 3; count of bases not matched to a gene: 3. Germline assignment: CDR1 MNHEY and CDR2 SMNVEV (reference sequence). CDR3 length equals 14 residues. The CDR3 spells CASTTSGNYNEQFF. CDR3 nucleotides: TGTGCCAGCACCACTAGCGGGAACTACAATGAGCAGTTCTTC.

This chain connects TRBV19 to TRBJ2-3; no definite D call. Germline-derived CDR1 and CDR2 are LNHDA and SQIVND (reference sequence). The V gene lost 5 bases and the J gene lost 5 bases, with 11 bases spanning the gap. There are 13 residues in the CDR3. The CDR3 loop is CASSARPGDTQYF. CDR3 nucleotides: TGTGCCAGTAGTGCCAGACCGGGAGATACGCAGTATTTT.

This clonotype occurred once. J is TRBJ2-7 and V is TRBV2; D is possibly TRBD2 (5 bases). Germline V gene lookup returns CDR1 SNHLY and CDR2 FYNNEI. V was pared by 6 bases and J by 2 bases, with 14 bases between. The CDR3 extends over 14 amino acids. The CDR3 DNA reads TGTGCCAGCAGGCTAGAGGGAGCAGCCTACGAGCAGTACTTC. It is translated as CASRLEGAAYEQYF.

J is TRBJ2-7 and V is TRBV29-1, with D unclear. The CDR3 totals 13 residues. CDR1 is SQVTM and CDR2 is ANQGSEA in the germline V gene. Trimming stripped 1 base from V and 6 bases from J, with 13 bases between. The CDR3 loop is CSVEGTPPLEQYF. The CDR3 bases are TGCAGCGTTGAAGGGACCCCGCCGCTCGAGCAGTACTTC.

This clonotype is a singleton in its sample. The chain combines TRBV11-1 with TRBJ2-1, with TRBD2 matching 9 bases. The V gene's germline CDR1 is SGHAT and CDR2 FQDESV (reference sequence). This CDR3 is built from 15 residues. V was pared by 3 bases and J by 5 bases, with 5 bases of the junction left unmatched. The CDR3 region has the DNA TGTGCCAGCAGCTTGGGACTAGCAGTTAACAATGAGCAGTTCTTC. Amino acids: CASSLGLAVNNEQFF.

V usage is TRBV28 and J usage is TRBJ2-7; D remains ambiguous. CDR3 length: 13 residues. Germline-derived CDR1 and CDR2 are MDHEN and SYDVKM. V dropped 6 bases and J dropped 2 bases, with 11 bases sitting between them. The CDR3 DNA sequence: TGTGCCAGCAGAGAGGCGGATCCCTACGAGCAGTACTTC. Its protein product is CASREADPYEQYF.

CDR3 in DNA: TGTGCCAGCCGGACTAGCGGGAGGTTTTACAATGAGCAGTTCTTC. Translation: CASRTSGRFYNEQFF. The rearrangement joins TRBV6-2 or TRBV6-3 to TRBJ2-1, with 14 bases lining up with TRBD2. With V trimmed by 8 bases and J by 4 bases, 4 bases remained unmatched. CDR1 and CDR2 (germline): MNHEY, SVGEGT. This CDR3 has 15 residues.

CDR3 region: CASRPSGIQETQYF. The CDR3 DNA reads TGCGCCAGCAGACCGAGCGGGATACAAGAGACCCAGTACTTC. The chain is built from TRBV5-1 and TRBJ2-5; 7 bases map to TRBD2. The germline V gene has CDR1 SGHRS and CDR2 YFSETQ. With 5 bases clipped from V and 2 bases from J, the junction kept 6 bases outside the gene matches. The CDR3 spans 14 residues.

The V call is TRBV20-1, the J call TRBJ2-7; D is ambiguous. Per the germline V gene, CDR1 is DFQATT and CDR2 is SNEGSKA (reference sequence). Trimming left V 3 bases short and J 5 bases short, with 20 bases between. This CDR3 region has 15 residues. In DNA, the CDR3 is TGCAGTGCTAGTACGATCTCCCTCCATCCTAACGAGCAGTACTTC. It specifies CSASTISLHPNEQYF.

The rearrangement uses TRBV4-1 and TRBJ1-5; D may be TRBD1 (5 bases). V was clipped by 2 bases and J by 6 bases, with 14 bases between them. In germline, CDR1 is MGHRA, CDR2 YSYEKL. The CDR3 is 15 residues long. The CDR3 DNA sequence: TGCGCCAGCAGCCAACTTCAGGGTACCCTTCAGCCCCAGCATTTT. It codes for CASSQLQGTLQPQHF.

The chain couples TRBV29-1 to TRBJ1-3; D unclear. In germline, CDR1 is SQVTM, CDR2 ANQGSEA. V was pared by 4 bases and J by 8 bases, with 12 bases between. The CDR3 totals 12 residues. The DNA of the CDR3 is TGCAGCGTTGGCAGGTCGTTAGACACCATATATTTT. Its protein product is CSVGRSLDTIYF.

V usage is TRBV30 and J usage is TRBJ1-2; TRBD1 is a possible D gene (5 bases). The CDR3 consists of 13 residues. The germline CDR1 and CDR2 sequences are GTSNPN and SVGIG (reference sequence). Trimming removed 2 bases at V and 4 bases at J, with 11 bases between. For the CDR3, the DNA is TGTGCCTGGAGTCCCGACAGTACCTATGGCTACACCTTC. It codes for CAWSPDSTYGYTF.

The chain carries TRBV7-9 and TRBJ2-3, with 8 nucleotides matching TRBD2. The CDR3 runs to 13 residues. Germline V gene data show CDR1 as SEHNR and CDR2 as FQNEAQ (reference sequence). J lost 3 bases, V lost 6 bases, and 2 bases had no gene match. DNA for the CDR3: TGTGCCAGCAGGAGACTAGCGACAGATACGCAGTATTTT. Encoded protein: CASRRLATDTQYF.

V is TRBV3-1 and J is TRBJ2-7; D is ambiguous. The V gene's germline CDR1 is LGHDT and CDR2 YNNKEL (reference sequence). This CDR3 has 11 residues. Trimming took off 4 bases at V and 3 bases at J, with 4 bases between the two ends. The CDR3 nucleotides read TGTGCCAGCAGCCCCCACTACGAGCAGTACTTC. Translation: CASSPHYEQYF.

The chain combines TRBV12-3 or TRBV12-4 with TRBJ1-1; D unclear. There are 12 residues in the CDR3. Deletions cut 8 bases from V and 8 bases from J, with 15 bases between. The CDR3 is CASRIGPLEAFF. Here the CDR3 DNA reads TGTGCCAGCCGGATAGGACCGCTCGAAGCTTTCTTT.